The source of this T cell receptor (beta chain) is a study of T cell responses to AZD1222 COVID-19 vaccine. TCRdb's table, derived via immunoSEQ multiplex PCR, lists solely in-frame clones and lacks some. The sample carries some 95,000 clones, approximately 87% recorded once. Points from the study as a whole: A mostly white British donor set with more females was recruited, and clonal diversity was possibly underestimated. The CD4 TCRs associated with vaccination extended across spike and predominated at 160-218 and 743-854.

To note about this clone: Its specificity is unknown.

Second-dose schedules of about 4 or about 12 weeks were combined. With 5 bases removed from V and 15 bases from J, the gap between germline ends came to 21 bases. The germline CDR1 and CDR2 sequences are LGHDT and YNNKEL (reference sequence). The CDR3 has 13 residues. This receptor was taken from an adult who received the AZD1222 COVID-19 vaccine. The chain carries TRBV3-1 (or the pseudogene TRBV3-2) and TRBJ2-3, with D possibly being TRBD2 (6 bases). This specimen was peripheral blood, taken 28 days after the second AZD1222 dose. The CDR3: CASSVPGTPKHYF. CDR3 bases: TGTGCCAGCAGCGTCCCCGGGACTCCGAAACATTATTTT.